A few counts support the clone carrying this T cell receptor (beta chain). This table comes from immunoSEQ multiplex PCR, and its TCRdb copy is limited to in-frame clones, with some not included. The sample includes roughly 500,000 clones, about nine tenths of them seen just once. Each recovered donor of Cohort 3 presented with two negative PCRs, clearance, or symptom resolution. The source of the sample is a study of blood T cell repertoires in COVID-19. Background on the study: COVID-19 samples, acute and convalescent, were from the United States, Italy and Spain.

This CDR3 comprises 14 residues. Trimming took 3 bases from V and 4 from J; bases not matched to a gene: 4. Germline CDR1 reads SNHLY; CDR2 reads FYNNEI. The receptor comes from an older woman who had recovered from COVID-19. Sequences were obtained from PBMCs or T cells enriched from blood (not recorded which). The chain recombines TRBV2 with TRBJ2-7; 9 nucleotides align to TRBD2. The CDR3, as DNA: TGTGCCAGCAGTGATAGTCTAGCGGGATACGAGCAGTACGTC. Its translation: CASSDSLAGYEQYV.